Below, 21 T cell receptor beta chains from the same sample are listed, as sequenced in a study of long-term antiretroviral therapy in people with HIV. Sequencing relied on immunoSEQ assay v3.0, run at survey level. TCRdb keeps only in-frame clones here, not all; method: immunoSEQ multiplex PCR. The sample lists 34,000 or so clones, nearly 95% seen once, with 3.5% to 4.5% in the top ten. The material was unsorted PBMCs, obtained about 5.1 years after starting antiretroviral therapy. These receptors all come from a woman aged 50 to 60 with HIV.

The V call is TRBV4-1, the J call TRBJ2-7; 10 bases agree with TRBD2. Germline trimming cut 4 bases from V and 0 bases from J; bases unmatched to any gene: 6. Germline V lookup: CDR1 MGHRA, CDR2 YSYEKL. This CDR3 comprises 16 residues. CDR3 DNA sequence: TGCGCCAGCAGCCCTCCGGGGACTAGCGTCTCCTACGAGCAGTACTTC. The encoded protein is CASSPPGTSVSYEQYF.

The genes are TRBV10-3 and TRBJ1-1, with 10 bases lining up with TRBD1. CDR1 ENHRY and CDR2 SYGVKD come from the germline V gene. Trimming at V came to 6 bases and at J to 0 bases, leaving 7 bases not matched to a gene. This CDR3 spans 16 amino acids. The CDR3 region has the DNA TGTGCCATCAGGGGGGACAGGGGATTAATGAACACTGAAGCTTTCTTT. Translation gives CAIRGDRGLMNTEAFF.

The V gene is TRBV7-9, the J gene TRBJ1-2; D uncertain. V was trimmed by 2 bases and J by 0 bases, leaving 22 bases between them. Germline values: CDR1 SEHNR, CDR2 FQNEAQ (reference sequence). CDR3 length: 19 amino acids. DNA for the CDR3: TGTGCCAGCAGCTTACCGACACAACTTTTACCTCATGCTAACTATGGCTACACCTTC. Amino acids: CASSLPTQLLPHANYGYTF.

This chain links TRBV27 with TRBJ1-5; 11 nucleotides line up with TRBD1. The germline CDR1 and CDR2 sequences are MNHEY and SMNVEV (reference sequence). V shed 2 bases, J shed 0 bases, and the junction held 3 bases outside the gene matches. The CDR3 has 17 amino acids. CDR3 coding DNA: TGTGCCAGCAGTTTAATAGGACAGGGGGCTAGCAATCAGCCCCAGCATTTT. It codes for CASSLIGQGASNQPQHF.

The V and J genes are TRBV5-1 and TRBJ2-7, with D perhaps given as TRBD1 or TRBD2 (5 bases each). V was trimmed by 1 base and J by 4 bases, leaving 12 bases between them. The germline CDR1 and CDR2 sequences are SGHRS and YFSETQ. The CDR3 is 14 amino acids. The CDR3 loop reads CASSLNEGWYEQYF. CDR3 sequence (DNA): TGCGCCAGCAGCTTGAACGAGGGGTGGTACGAGCAGTACTTC.

V usage is TRBV19 and J usage is TRBJ1-6, with D unresolved. Per the germline V gene, CDR1 is LNHDA and CDR2 is SQIVND (reference sequence). This CDR3 region has 12 residues. Trimming took off 7 bases at V and 11 bases at J, with 12 bases between the two ends. The CDR3 nucleotides read TGTGCCAGTAATCTGACACCGGCACCCCTCCACTTT. Protein sequence: CASNLTPAPLHF. Full variable domain (outside the CDR3, taken from reference TRBV19 and TRBJ1-6): DGGITQSPKYLFRKEGQNVTLSCEQNLNHDAMYWYRQDPGQGLRLIYYSQIVNDFQKGDIAEGYSVSREKKESFPLTVTSAQKNPTAFYLCASNLTPAPLHFGNGTRLTVT.

This clone was seen a single time. This chain uses TRBV7-8 with TRBJ2-5; 10 bases fit TRBD1. The trim removed 5 bases at V and 4 bases at J, leaving 7 bases unmatched. Germline V gives CDR1 SGHVS, CDR2 FQNEAQ. The CDR3 extends over 15 amino acids. CDR3 protein: CASSTDRGKGETQYF. The CDR3 coding sequence is TGTGCCAGCAGCACGGACAGGGGGAAGGGAGAGACCCAGTACTTC.

The table lists this clone with a count of one. The chain carries TRBV5-1 and TRBJ2-6; no clear D. The CDR3 is 14 residues long. Trimming shortened V by 2 bases and J by 4 bases, and 7 bases separated the two germline ends. Germline-derived CDR1 and CDR2 are SGHRS and YFSETQ. CDR3 bases: TGCGCCAGCAGCTTTCTGGGGGGGGCCAACGTCCTGACTTTC. Protein: CASSFLGGANVLTF. The full variable domain, with the rest looked up from reference TRBV5-1 and TRBJ2-6, is KAGVTQTPRYLIKTRGQQVTLSCSPISGHRSVSWYQQTPGQGLQFLFEYFSETQRNKGNFPGRFSGRQFSNSRSEMNVSTLELGDSALYLCASSFLGGANVLTFGAGSRLTVL.

The chain joins TRBV6-1 to TRBJ2-5; 13 bases agree with TRBD2. CDR1 and CDR2 from the germline V gene are MNHNS and SASEGT. V lost 6 bases and J lost 4; bases outside the gene matches: 2. The CDR3 loop spans 14 amino acids. In DNA, the CDR3 is TGTGCCAGCAGCGGACTAGCGGGGGTAGAGACCCAGTACTTC. Amino acids: CASSGLAGVETQYF.

The gene calls are TRBV27 and TRBJ1-2; D unclear. The CDR3 sequence is 16 residues long. Between the trimmed V and J ends, which lost 6 bases and 6 bases, there was a span of 23 bases. Germline values: CDR1 MNHEY, CDR2 SMNVEV (reference sequence). CDR3 in DNA: TGTGCCAGCAGCTCCTTCGACCCGGGAGAGGTCGATGGCTACACCTTC. This translates into CASSSFDPGEVDGYTF.

This chain links TRBV6-5 with TRBJ1-3, with D unclear. V lost 3 bases to trimming and J lost 0 bases, with 12 bases between them. Germline V lookup: CDR1 MNHEY, CDR2 SVGAGI. The CDR3 loop spans 16 amino acids. The CDR3 here is CASSYRAVSSGNTIYF. The CDR3 DNA reads as TGTGCCAGCAGTTATCGGGCCGTTAGCTCTGGAAACACCATATATTTT.

In nucleotides, the CDR3 is TGTGCCAGCAGTCGTGCCCAGGGGCCCTACGAGCAGTACTTC. Amino acid sequence: CASSRAQGPYEQYF. J is TRBJ2-7 and V is TRBV11-1; D perhaps matches TRBD1 (6 bases). With 6 bases removed from V and 2 bases from J, the gap between germline ends came to 14 bases. CDR3 length: 14 amino acids. Germline CDR1 is SGHAT and CDR2 is FQDESV (reference sequence).

The rearrangement uses TRBV6-5 and TRBJ1-2, with TRBD1 matching 11 bases. V dropped 2 bases and J dropped 1; count of bases not matched to a gene: 3. This CDR3 spans 16 amino acids. The V gene's germline CDR1 is MNHEY and CDR2 SVGAGI. CDR3 amino acids: CASSYLGTGGNYGYTF. The DNA of the CDR3 is TGTGCCAGCAGTTACCTGGGGACAGGGGGTAACTATGGCTACACCTTC.

The gene calls are TRBV29-1 and TRBJ2-7; 9 bases line up with TRBD1. Trimming at V came to 5 bases and at J to 2 bases, leaving 4 bases not matched to a gene. CDR1 SQVTM and CDR2 ANQGSEA come from the germline V gene. The CDR3 runs to 13 residues. CDR3 region: CSVRTGAPYEQYF. The CDR3 DNA reads as TGCAGCGTTCGGACAGGGGCCCCCTACGAGCAGTACTTC.

With respect to this clone: Mismatch with germline at one junction end may stem from a read error. This chain uses TRBV7-7 with TRBJ2-3, with no clear D. The CDR3 has 13 amino acids. Germline-derived CDR1 and CDR2 are SSHAT and FNYEAQ (reference sequence). Here the CDR3 reads CASSLGSEDTQYF. The CDR3 nucleotides are TGTGCTAGCAGCCTTGGGTCCGAAGATACGCAGTATTTT.

J is TRBJ2-7 and V is TRBV27; 8 bases map to TRBD2. V gave up 3 bases and J gave up 7 bases; unmatched junction bases: 11. CDR3 length: 15 amino acids. CDR1 is MNHEY and CDR2 is SMNVEV in the germline V gene (reference sequence). This chain's CDR3 is CASSLTRTSLGEQYF. Here the CDR3 DNA reads TGTGCCAGCAGTTTGACCAGGACTAGCTTAGGGGAGCAGTACTTC.

V and J are TRBV5-1 and TRBJ2-7; maybe TRBD1 (8 bases). The CDR3 has 15 amino acids. CDR1 and CDR2 from the germline V gene are SGHRS and YFSETQ. Trimming took off 0 bases at V and 6 bases at J, with 16 bases between the two ends. The CDR3 protein is CASSLAQGGVSEQYF. In DNA form, the CDR3 reads TGCGCCAGCAGCTTGGCACAGGGGGGGGTGAGCGAGCAGTACTTC.

The rearrangement uses TRBV2 and TRBJ1-2; D gene unclear. This CDR3 has 12 amino acids. Germline-derived CDR1 and CDR2 are SNHLY and FYNNEI. Trimming stripped 3 bases from V and 2 bases from J, with 4 bases between. In DNA form, the CDR3 reads TGTGCCAGCAGTGACCAAAACTATGGCTACACCTTC. This encodes CASSDQNYGYTF.

The V and J genes are TRBV5-5 and TRBJ2-7; TRBD1 is a possible D gene (6 bases). Deletions cut 0 bases from V and 3 bases from J, with 16 bases between. Per the germline V gene, CDR1 is SGHKS and CDR2 is YYEKEE (reference sequence). CDR3 length equals 16 residues. The CDR3 DNA sequence: TGTGCCAGCAGCTTGGGGTGGGGGCGCGCCGGCTACGAGCAGTACTTC. Encoded protein: CASSLGWGRAGYEQYF.

This chain links TRBV12-5 with TRBJ2-1; 16 bases fit TRBD2. Trimming cost V 4 bases and J 7 bases; bases outside gene matches: 7. Germline V lookup: CDR1 LGHNT, CDR2 FRNRAP. The CDR3 totals 17 residues. The CDR3 region has the DNA TGTGCTAGTGGTTCCGGGACTAGCGGGGGGGCTTTTAATGAGCAGTTCTTC. It translates to CASGSGTSGGAFNEQFF.

The rearrangement uses TRBV12-5 and TRBJ1-1, with 9 bases fitting TRBD1. The V and J ends lost 6 bases and 1 base, in that order; junction bases with no gene match: 12. The CDR3 runs to 17 residues. The germline CDR1 and CDR2 sequences are LGHNT and FRNRAP. The DNA of the CDR3 is TGTGCTAGTGGCTTCTCGGGACAGGGTCTCCAGAACACTGAAGCTTTCTTT. Its protein product is CASGFSGQGLQNTEAFF.